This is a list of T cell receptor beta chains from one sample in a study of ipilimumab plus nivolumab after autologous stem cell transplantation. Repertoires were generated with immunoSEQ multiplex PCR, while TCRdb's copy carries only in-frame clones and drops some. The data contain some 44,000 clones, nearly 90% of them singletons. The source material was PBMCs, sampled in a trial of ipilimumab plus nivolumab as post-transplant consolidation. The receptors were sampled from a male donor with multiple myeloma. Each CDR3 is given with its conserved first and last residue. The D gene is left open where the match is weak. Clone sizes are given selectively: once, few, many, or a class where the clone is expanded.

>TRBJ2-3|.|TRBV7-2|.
TGTGCCAGCACCTTCTTTAGCACAGATACGCAGTATTTT
CASTFFSTDTQYF
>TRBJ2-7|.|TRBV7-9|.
TGTGCCAGCAGCCCGAGTTTGGAGCAGTACTTC
CASSPSLEQYF
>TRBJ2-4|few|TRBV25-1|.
TGTGCCAGCAGCCCGGGGGCCGGTGGTGGGGGCAACATTCAGTACTTC
CASSPGAGGGGNIQYF
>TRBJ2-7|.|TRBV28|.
TGTGCCAGCAGTCTCCGAGACGGCCGGGAGCAGTACTTC
CASSLRDGREQYF
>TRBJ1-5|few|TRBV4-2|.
TGTGCCAGCAGCCAACAGGTCGAGGGGCTGGATCAGCCCCAGCATTTT
CASSQQVEGLDQPQHF
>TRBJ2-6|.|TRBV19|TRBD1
TGTGCCAGTAGTACGCTGGGACAGGGGATTCCAGGGGCCAACGTCCTGACTTTC
CASSTLGQGIPGANVLTF
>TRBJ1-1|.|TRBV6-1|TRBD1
TGTGCCAGCACCGCGACAGGGGGACCACAGGTGGCTTTCTTT
CASTATGGPQVAFF
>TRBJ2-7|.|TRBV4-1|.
TGCGCCAGCAGCCAAGGACTCAACTACGAGCAGTACTTC
CASSQGLNYEQYF
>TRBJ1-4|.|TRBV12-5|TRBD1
TGTGCTAGTGGCCCCACTCCGGGACAGGGACAAGAAAAACTGTTTTTT
CASGPTPGQGQEKLFF
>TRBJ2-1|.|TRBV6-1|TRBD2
TGTGCCAGCAAACAAGGACTAGCGGCAGAAGTGGAGTTCTTC
CASKQGLAAEVEFF
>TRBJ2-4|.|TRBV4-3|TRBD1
TGCGCCAGCAGCCAAGAACAGGGGGCTGGGTACATTCAGTACTTC
CASSQEQGAGYIQYF
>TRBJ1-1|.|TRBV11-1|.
TGTGCCAGCAGCTTCGGTAGAACTGAAGCTTTCTTT
CASSFGRTEAFF
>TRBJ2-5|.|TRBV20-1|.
TGCAGTGCTACCAGACAGGAGACCCAGTACTTC
CSATRQETQYF
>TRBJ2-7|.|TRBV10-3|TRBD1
TGTGCCATCACCCCGGACAGGGGCGAGCAGTACTTC
CAITPDRGEQYF
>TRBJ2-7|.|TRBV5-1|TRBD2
TGCGCCAGCAGCCAACCACGGGGTAGCGGGAAGGACGAGCAGTACTTC
CASSQPRGSGKDEQYF